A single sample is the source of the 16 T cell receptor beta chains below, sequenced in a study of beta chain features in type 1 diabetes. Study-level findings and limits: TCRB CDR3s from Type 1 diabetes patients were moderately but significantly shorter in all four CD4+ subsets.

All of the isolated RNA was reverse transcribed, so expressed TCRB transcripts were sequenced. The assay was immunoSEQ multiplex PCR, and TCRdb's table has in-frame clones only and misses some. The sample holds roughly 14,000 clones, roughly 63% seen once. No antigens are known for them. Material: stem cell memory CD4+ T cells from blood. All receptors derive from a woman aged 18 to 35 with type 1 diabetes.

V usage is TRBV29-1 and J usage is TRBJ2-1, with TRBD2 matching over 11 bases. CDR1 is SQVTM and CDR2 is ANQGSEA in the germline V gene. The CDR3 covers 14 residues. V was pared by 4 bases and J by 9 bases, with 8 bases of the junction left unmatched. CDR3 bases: TGCAGCGTTGCTTCGACTAGCGGGATGGGTGAGCAGTTCTTC. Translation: CSVASTSGMGEQFF.

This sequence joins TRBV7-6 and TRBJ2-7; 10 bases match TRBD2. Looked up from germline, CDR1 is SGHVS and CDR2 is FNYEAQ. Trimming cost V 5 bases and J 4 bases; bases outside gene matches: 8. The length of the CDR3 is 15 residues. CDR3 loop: CASSPGASGGYEQYF. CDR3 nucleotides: TGTGCCAGCAGCCCTGGGGCTAGCGGGGGTTACGAGCAGTACTTC.

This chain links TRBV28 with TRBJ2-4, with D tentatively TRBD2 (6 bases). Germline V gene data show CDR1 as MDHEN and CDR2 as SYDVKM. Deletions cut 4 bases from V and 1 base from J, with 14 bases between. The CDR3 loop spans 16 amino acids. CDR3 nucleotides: TGTGCCAGCAGTTCCCCGGGGGTGGCGGCCAAAAACATTCAGTACTTC. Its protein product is CASSSPGVAAKNIQYF.

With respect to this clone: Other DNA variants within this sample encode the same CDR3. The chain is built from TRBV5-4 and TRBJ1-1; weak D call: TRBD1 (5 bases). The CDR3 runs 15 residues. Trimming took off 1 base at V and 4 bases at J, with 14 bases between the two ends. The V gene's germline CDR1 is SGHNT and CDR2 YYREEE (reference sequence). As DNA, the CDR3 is TGTGCCAGCAGCTTGAGACAGTCGGGGGGCACTGAAGCTTTCTTT. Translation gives CASSLRQSGGTEAFF.

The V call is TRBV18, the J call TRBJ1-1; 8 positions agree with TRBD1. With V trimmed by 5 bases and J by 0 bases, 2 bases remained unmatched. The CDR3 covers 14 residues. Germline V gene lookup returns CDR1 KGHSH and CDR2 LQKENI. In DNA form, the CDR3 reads TGTGCCAGCTCAAAACAGGGGGTGAACACTGAAGCTTTCTTT. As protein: CASSKQGVNTEAFF.

The CDR3: CASSFTYPEQYF. The CDR3 nucleotides are TGTGCCAGCAGTTTTACCTATCCCGAGCAGTACTTC. The genes are TRBV28 and TRBJ2-7; the D is unclear. V was shortened by 3 bases and J by 6 bases, with 9 bases between the two germline ends. Germline V CDR1 and CDR2: MDHEN, SYDVKM. The CDR3 length is 12 residues.

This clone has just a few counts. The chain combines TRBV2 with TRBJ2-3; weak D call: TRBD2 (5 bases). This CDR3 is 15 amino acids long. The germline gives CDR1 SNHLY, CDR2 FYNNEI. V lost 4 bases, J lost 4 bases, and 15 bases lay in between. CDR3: CASSVLVRAADTQYF. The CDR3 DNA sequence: TGTGCCAGCAGTGTTCTTGTGAGGGCCGCAGATACGCAGTATTTT.

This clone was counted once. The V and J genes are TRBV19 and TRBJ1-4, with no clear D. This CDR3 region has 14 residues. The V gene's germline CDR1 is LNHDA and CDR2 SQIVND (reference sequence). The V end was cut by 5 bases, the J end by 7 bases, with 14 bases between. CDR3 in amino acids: CASSQDFIAEKLFF. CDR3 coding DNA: TGTGCCAGTAGTCAGGACTTCATCGCTGAAAAACTGTTTTTT.

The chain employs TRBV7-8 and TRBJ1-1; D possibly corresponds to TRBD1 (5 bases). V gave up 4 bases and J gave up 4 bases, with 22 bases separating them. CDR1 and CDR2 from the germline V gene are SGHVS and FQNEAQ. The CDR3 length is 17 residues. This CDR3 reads CASSSVPLRQLFTEAFF. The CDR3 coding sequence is TGTGCCAGCAGCTCCGTTCCCCTACGACAGCTGTTCACTGAAGCTTTCTTT.

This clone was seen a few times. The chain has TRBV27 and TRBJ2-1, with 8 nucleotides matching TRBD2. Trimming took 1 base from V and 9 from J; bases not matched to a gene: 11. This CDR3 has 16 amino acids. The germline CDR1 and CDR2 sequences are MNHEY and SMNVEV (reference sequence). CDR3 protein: CASSLYGSGVKSEQFF. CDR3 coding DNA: TGTGCCAGCAGTTTATATGGTAGCGGGGTAAAAAGTGAGCAGTTCTTC.

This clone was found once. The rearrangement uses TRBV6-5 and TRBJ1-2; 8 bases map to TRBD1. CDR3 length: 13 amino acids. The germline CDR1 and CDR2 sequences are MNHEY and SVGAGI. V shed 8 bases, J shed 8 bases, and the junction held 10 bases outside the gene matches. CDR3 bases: TGTGCCAGCGGGGATCAGGGGGCCTGGGGCTACACCTTC. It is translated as CASGDQGAWGYTF.

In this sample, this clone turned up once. Here the CDR3 reads CASSLVIRGLTDTQYF. DNA of the CDR3: TGTGCCAGCAGCTTAGTGATTCGAGGACTCACAGATACGCAGTATTTT. The V and J genes are TRBV11-2 and TRBJ2-3, with D possibly TRBD2 on 5 matching bases. CDR1 and CDR2 (germline): SGHAT, FQNNGV. V was pared by 1 base and J by 2 bases, with 13 bases between. This CDR3 is 16 amino acids long.

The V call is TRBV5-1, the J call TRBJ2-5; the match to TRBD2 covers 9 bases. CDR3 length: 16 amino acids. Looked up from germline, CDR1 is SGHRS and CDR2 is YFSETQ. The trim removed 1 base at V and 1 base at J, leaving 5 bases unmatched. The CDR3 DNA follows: TGCGCCAGCAGCTTGTACGCTAGCGGGGCCCAAGAGACCCAGTACTTC. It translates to CASSLYASGAQETQYF.

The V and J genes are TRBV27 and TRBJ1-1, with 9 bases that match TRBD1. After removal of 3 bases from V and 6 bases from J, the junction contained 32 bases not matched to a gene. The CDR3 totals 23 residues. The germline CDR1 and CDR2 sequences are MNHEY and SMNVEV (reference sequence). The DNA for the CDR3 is TGTGCCAGCAGTTTTGGGACAGGGTTCAGGAGGGGGACTGGGGCGGTAATATTAGCTGAAGCTTTCTTT. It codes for CASSFGTGFRRGTGAVILAEAFF.

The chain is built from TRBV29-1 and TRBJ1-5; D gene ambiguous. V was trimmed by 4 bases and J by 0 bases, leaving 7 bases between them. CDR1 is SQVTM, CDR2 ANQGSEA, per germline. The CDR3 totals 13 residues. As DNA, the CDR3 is TGCAGCGTTGCAGATTATAGCAATCAGCCCCAGCATTTT. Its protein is CSVADYSNQPQHF. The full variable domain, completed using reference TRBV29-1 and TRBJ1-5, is SAVISQKPSRDICQRGTSLTIQCQVDSQVTMMFWYRQQPGQSLTLIATANQGSEATYESGFVIDKFPISRPNLTFSTLTVSNMSPEDSSIYLCSVADYSNQPQHFGDGTRLSIL.

The CDR3 region has the DNA TGTGCCAGCAGTTACAGGGCTGACACTGAAGCTTTCTTT. Encoded protein: CASSYRADTEAFF. V is TRBV7-2 and J is TRBJ1-1, with D perhaps TRBD1 (6 bases). V was cut by 6 bases and J by 3 bases, with 11 bases left in between. This CDR3 has 13 residues. The V gene's germline CDR1 is SGHTA and CDR2 FQGNSA.